This paragraph covers one T cell receptor (beta chain) sequence. Donors were all healthy Caucasians. The data are from a study of identical twins. TCRdb independently ran MiXCR on the 5' RACE reads; one entry per CDR3 protein. This table has 470,000 or so distinct CDR3 sequences, roughly a quarter appearing once. Per the germline V gene, CDR1 is KGHDR and CDR2 is SFDVKD. This CDR3 spans 14 amino acids. With 3 bases clipped from V and 3 bases from J, the junction kept 3 bases outside the gene matches. These records were also assigned to another study, of T cells expressing NK-cell markers. In that study: It was sorted CD3+CD56+NKG2C+, CD3+CD56+NKG2C- and CD3+CD56-NKG2C+ T cells that supplied the TCR beta repertoires.

The rearrangement uses TRBV24-1 and TRBJ2-5, with TRBD2 identical over 7 bases. The sequenced sample was CD4+ T cells sorted from blood. This TCR was recovered from a woman aged 18 to 35 in good health. This chain's CDR3 is CATSDGGVKETQYF. The CDR3 nucleotides are TGTGCCACCAGTGATGGGGGGGTTAAAGAGACCCAGTACTTC.